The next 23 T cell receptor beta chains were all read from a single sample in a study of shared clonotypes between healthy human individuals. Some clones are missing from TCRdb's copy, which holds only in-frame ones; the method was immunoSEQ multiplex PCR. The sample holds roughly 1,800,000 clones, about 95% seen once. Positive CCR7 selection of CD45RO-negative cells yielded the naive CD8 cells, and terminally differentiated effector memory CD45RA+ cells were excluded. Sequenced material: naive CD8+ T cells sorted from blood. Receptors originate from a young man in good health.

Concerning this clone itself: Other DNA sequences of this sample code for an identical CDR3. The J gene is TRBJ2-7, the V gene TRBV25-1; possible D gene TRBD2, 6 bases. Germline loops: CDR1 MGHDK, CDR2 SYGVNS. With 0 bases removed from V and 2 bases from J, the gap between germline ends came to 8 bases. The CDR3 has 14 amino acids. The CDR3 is CASSEYGGTYEQYF. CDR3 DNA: TGTGCCAGCAGTGAATATGGGGGGACCTACGAGCAGTACTTC.

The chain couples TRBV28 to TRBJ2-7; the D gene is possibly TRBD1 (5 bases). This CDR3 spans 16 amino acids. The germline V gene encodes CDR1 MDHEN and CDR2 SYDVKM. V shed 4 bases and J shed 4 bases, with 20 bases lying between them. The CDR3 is CASSSPNRYSSYEQYF. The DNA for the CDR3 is TGTGCCAGCAGTTCCCCCAACAGGTACTCGTCTTACGAGCAGTACTTC.

The CDR3 loop reads CASSLVFSNTYEQYF. For the CDR3, the DNA is TGTGCCAGCAGCTTGGTATTTTCCAACACCTACGAGCAGTACTTC. J is TRBJ2-7 and V is TRBV5-4; D is uncertain. This CDR3 is 15 amino acids long. The germline CDR1 and CDR2 sequences are SGHNT and YYREEE (reference sequence). Trimming shortened V by 0 bases and J by 2 bases, and 12 bases separated the two germline ends.

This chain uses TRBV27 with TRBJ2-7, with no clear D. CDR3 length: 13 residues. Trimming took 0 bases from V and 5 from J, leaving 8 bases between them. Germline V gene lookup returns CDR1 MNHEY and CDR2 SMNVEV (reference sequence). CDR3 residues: CASSLSLSHEQYF. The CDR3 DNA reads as TGTGCCAGCAGTTTATCCCTGAGCCACGAGCAGTACTTC.

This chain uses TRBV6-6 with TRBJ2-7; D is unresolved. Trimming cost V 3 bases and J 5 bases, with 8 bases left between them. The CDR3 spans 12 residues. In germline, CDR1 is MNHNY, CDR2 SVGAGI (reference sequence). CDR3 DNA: TGTGCCAGCAGTTATCAAAGGGACGAGCAGTACTTC. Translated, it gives CASSYQRDEQYF.

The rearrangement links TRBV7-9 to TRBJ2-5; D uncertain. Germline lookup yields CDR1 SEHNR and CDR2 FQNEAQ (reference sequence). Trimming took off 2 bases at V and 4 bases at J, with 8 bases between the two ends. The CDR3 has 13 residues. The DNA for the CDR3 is TGTGCCAGCAGCTTATGGTCAGGAGAGACCCAGTACTTC. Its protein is CASSLWSGETQYF. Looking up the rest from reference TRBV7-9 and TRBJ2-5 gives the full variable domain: DTGVSQNPRHKITKRGQNVTFRCDPISEHNRLYWYRQTLGQGPEFLTYFQNEAQLEKSRLLSDRFSAERPKGSFSTLEIQRTEQGDSAMYLCASSLWSGETQYFGPGTRLLVL.

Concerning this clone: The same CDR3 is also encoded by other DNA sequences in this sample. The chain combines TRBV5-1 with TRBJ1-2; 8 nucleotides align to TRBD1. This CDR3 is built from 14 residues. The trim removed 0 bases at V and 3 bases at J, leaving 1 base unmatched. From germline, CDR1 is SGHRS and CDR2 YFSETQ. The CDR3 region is CASSLETGDYGYTF. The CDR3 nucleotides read TGCGCCAGCAGCTTGGAGACAGGGGACTATGGCTACACCTTC.

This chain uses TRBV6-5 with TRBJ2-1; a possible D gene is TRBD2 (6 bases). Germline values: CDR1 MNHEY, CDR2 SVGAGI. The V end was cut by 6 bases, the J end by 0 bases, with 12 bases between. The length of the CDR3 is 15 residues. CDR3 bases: TGTGCCAGCAGCTCCGCGGGGAACTCCTACAATGAGCAGTTCTTC. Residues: CASSSAGNSYNEQFF.

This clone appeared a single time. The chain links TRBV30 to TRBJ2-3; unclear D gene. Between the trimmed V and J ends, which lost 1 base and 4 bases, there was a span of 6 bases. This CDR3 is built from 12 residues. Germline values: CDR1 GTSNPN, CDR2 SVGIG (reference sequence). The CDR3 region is CAWSARADTQYF. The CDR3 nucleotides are TGTGCCTGGAGTGCTAGAGCAGATACGCAGTATTTT. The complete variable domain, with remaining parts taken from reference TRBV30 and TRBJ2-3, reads SQTIHQWPATLVQPVGSPLSLECTVEGTSNPNLYWYRQAAGRGLQLLFYSVGIGQISSEVPQNLSASRPQDRQFILSSKKLLLSDSGFYLCAWSARADTQYFGPGTRLTVL.

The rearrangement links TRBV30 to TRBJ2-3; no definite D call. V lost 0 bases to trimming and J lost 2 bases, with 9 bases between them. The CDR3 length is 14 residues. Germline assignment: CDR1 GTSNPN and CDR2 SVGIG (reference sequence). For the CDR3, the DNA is TGTGCCTGGAGTGTGATGGACCCCACAGATACGCAGTATTTT. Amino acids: CAWSVMDPTDTQYF.

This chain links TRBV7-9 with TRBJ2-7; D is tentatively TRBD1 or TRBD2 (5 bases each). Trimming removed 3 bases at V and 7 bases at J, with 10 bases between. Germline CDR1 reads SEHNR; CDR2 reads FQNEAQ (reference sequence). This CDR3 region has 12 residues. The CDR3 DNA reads TGTGCCAGCAGCTTGGGGGTAGAAGAGCAGTACTTC. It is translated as CASSLGVEEQYF.

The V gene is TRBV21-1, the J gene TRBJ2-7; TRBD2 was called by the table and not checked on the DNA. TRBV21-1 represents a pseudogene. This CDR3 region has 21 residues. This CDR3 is CASSKGPLWEPDSNLYYEQYF. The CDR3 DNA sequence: TGTGCCAGCAGCAAAGGTCCTTTGTGGGAGCCGGACTCGAATCTTTACTACGAGCAGTACTTC.

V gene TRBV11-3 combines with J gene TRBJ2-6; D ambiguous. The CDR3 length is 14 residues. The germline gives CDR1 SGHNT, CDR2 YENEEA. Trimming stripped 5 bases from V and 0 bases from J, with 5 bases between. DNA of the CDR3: TGTGCCAGCAGCCCTTTCTCTGGGGCCAACGTCCTGACTTTC. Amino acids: CASSPFSGANVLTF.

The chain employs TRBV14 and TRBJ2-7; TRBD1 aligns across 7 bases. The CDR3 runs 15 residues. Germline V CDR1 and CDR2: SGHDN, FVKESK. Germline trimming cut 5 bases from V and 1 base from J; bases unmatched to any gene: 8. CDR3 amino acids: CASSSGQVGSYEQYF. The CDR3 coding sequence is TGTGCCAGCAGCTCCGGACAGGTGGGGTCCTACGAGCAGTACTTC.

The DNA of the CDR3 is TGCGCCAGCAGCCAAGACCTGCCGGGGGCTACTAACTATGGCTACACCTTC. Protein: CASSQDLPGATNYGYTF. This chain connects TRBV4-1 to TRBJ1-2; D is perhaps TRBD1 (6 bases). Germline V gene sequence: CDR1 MGHRA, CDR2 YSYEKL. The CDR3 runs to 17 residues. The germline V and J ends were trimmed by 0 bases and 0 bases, with 14 bases remaining between them.

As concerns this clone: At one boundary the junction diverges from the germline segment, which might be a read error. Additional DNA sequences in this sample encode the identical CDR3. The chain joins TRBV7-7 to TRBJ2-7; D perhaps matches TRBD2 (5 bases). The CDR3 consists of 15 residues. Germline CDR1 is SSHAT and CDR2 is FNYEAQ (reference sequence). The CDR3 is CASSLGAGPTYEQYF. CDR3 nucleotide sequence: TGTGCTAGCAGCTTAGGCGCGGGCCCGACCTACGAGCAGTACTTC.

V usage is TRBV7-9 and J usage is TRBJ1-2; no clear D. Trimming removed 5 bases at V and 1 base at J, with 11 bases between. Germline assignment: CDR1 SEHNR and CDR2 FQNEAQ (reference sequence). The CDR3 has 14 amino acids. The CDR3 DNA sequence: TGTGCCAGCAGCACCCCGGCAGTTAACTATGGCTACACCTTC. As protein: CASSTPAVNYGYTF.

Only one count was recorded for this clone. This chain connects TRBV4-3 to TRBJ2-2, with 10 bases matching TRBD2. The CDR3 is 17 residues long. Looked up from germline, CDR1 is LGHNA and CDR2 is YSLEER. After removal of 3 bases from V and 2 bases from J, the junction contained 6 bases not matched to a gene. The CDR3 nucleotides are TGCGCCAGCAGCCATCTAGCGGGAGTTGGTAACACCGGGGAGCTGTTTTTT. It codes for CASSHLAGVGNTGELFF.

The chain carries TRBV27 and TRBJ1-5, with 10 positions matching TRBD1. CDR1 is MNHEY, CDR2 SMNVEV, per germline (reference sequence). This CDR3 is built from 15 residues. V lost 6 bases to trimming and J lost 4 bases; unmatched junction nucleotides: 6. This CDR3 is CASSKTGGPNQPQHF. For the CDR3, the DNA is TGTGCCAGCAGCAAGACAGGGGGCCCTAATCAGCCCCAGCATTTT.

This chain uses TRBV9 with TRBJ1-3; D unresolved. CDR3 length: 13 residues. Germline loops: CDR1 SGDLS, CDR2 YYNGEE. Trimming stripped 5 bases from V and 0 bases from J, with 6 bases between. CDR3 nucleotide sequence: TGTGCCAGCAGGGAGATCTCTGGAAACACCATATATTTT. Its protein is CASREISGNTIYF.

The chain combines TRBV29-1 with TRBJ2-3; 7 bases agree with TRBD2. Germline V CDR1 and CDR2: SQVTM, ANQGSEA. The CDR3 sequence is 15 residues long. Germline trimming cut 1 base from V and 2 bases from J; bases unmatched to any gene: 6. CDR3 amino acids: CSVEGLRENTDTQYF. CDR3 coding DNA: TGCAGCGTTGAAGGATTGCGGGAGAACACAGATACGCAGTATTTT.

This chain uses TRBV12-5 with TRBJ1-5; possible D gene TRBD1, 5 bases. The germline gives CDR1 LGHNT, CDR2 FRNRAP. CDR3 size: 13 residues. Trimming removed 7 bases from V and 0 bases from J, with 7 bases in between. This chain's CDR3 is CASEGDSNQPQHF. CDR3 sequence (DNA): TGTGCTAGTGAAGGGGATAGCAATCAGCCCCAGCATTTT.

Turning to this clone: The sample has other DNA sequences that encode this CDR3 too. The CDR3, as DNA: TGCAGCGTGAAACAGGGGAATGAGCAGTTCTTC. It codes for CSVKQGNEQFF. The gene calls are TRBV29-1 and TRBJ2-1, with 7 bases fitting TRBD1. CDR1 and CDR2 from the germline V gene are SQVTM and ANQGSEA. Germline trimming cut 6 bases from V and 7 bases from J; bases unmatched to any gene: 3. The CDR3 sequence is 11 residues long.